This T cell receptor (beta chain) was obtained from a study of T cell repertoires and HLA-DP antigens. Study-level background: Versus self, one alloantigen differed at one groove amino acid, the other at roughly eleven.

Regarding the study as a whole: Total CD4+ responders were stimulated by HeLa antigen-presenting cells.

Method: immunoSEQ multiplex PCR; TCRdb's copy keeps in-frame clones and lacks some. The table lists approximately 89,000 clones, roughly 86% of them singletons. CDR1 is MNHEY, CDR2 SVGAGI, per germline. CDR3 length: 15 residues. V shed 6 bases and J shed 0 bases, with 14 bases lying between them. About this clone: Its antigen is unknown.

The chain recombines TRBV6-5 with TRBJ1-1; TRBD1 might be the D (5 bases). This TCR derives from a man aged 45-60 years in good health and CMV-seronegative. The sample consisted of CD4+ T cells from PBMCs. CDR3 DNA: TGTGCCAGCAGGGCCCGACAGATCATGAACACTGAAGCTTTCTTT. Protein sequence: CASRARQIMNTEAFF.